This T cell receptor (beta chain) comes out of a study of control samples from healthy donors and cancer patients. Sequencing was performed with immunoSEQ multiplex PCR; in TCRdb, only in-frame clones are kept and a portion is missing. The sample has about 65,000 clones, around nine tenths seen once; the top ten hold 1% to 1.5%. Germline V gives CDR1 SNHLY, CDR2 FYNNEI. The trim removed 8 bases at V and 3 bases at J, leaving 9 bases unmatched. CDR3 size: 15 residues. This TCR derives from a woman between 45 and 65 years old with colorectal cancer. This chain uses TRBV2 with TRBJ2-3; 9 nucleotides match TRBD1. The sample consisted of PBMCs. CDR3 protein: CASQLGQGRTDTQYF. The CDR3 nucleotides are TGTGCCAGCCAACTGGGACAGGGTAGGACAGATACGCAGTATTTT.